The 8 T cell receptor beta chains below were found in one sample sequenced in a study of T cell responses to AZD1222 COVID-19 vaccine (dated by TCRdb to the early 2020s). Explained via the paper, the time point label denotes: about 28 days (+/-7) after the second vaccine dose. Library creation used the immunoSEQ multiplex PCR assay. TCRdb provides this immuneACCESS table in a form limited to in-frame rearrangements. Some clones are lacking; in checked studies, under half of them reflect an unresolved V gene, and why the rest are absent is not known. The sample records about 34,000 clones, 70% to 80% of which are singletons. About 4.5% of the sample comes from the top ten. The sequences come from peripheral blood, collected 28 days after the second AZD1222 dose. These receptors were taken from an adult who received the AZD1222 COVID-19 vaccine.

This rearrangement joins TRBV2 to TRBJ2-2, with no clear D. Germline loops: CDR1 SNHLY, CDR2 FYNNEI. V was cut by 6 bases and J by 8 bases, with 10 bases left in between. The CDR3 sequence is 12 residues long. CDR3 DNA sequence: TGTGCCAGCAGCCGGCCCAATGGGGAGCTGTTTTTT. Its protein product is CASSRPNGELFF.

This clone appeared a single time. The V gene is TRBV6-5, the J gene TRBJ1-4; D is uncertain. CDR3 size: 15 residues. Germline V CDR1 and CDR2: MNHEY, SVGAGI. Deletions cut 6 bases from V and 7 bases from J, with 18 bases between. The CDR3 sequence is CASSLGGVISEKLFF. The DNA for the CDR3 is TGTGCCAGCAGCCTAGGTGGGGTAATTAGTGAAAAACTGTTTTTT.

The V and J genes are TRBV19 and TRBJ2-3, with 7 bases that match TRBD2. Unmatched junction bases numbered 4, after V lost 10 bases and J lost 0 bases. Germline lookup yields CDR1 LNHDA and CDR2 SQIVND (reference sequence). The CDR3 length is 13 residues. In nucleotides, the CDR3 is TGTGCCACCGTTAGCGGGAGCACAGATACGCAGTATTTT. It yields the protein CATVSGSTDTQYF. Full variable domain (rest looked up from reference TRBV19 and TRBJ2-3): DGGITQSPKYLFRKEGQNVTLSCEQNLNHDAMYWYRQDPGQGLRLIYYSQIVNDFQKGDIAEGYSVSREKKESFPLTVTSAQKNPTAFYLCATVSGSTDTQYFGPGTRLTVL.

The chain links TRBV5-1 to TRBJ1-1; D may be TRBD1 (6 bases). The CDR3 runs 14 residues. Germline CDR1 and CDR2: SGHRS and YFSETQ. The V gene lost 4 bases and the J gene lost 9 bases, with 19 bases spanning the gap. In DNA, the CDR3 is TGCGCCAGCAGCCTTACAACAGGGCCGGGTAAAGCTTTCTTT. Its protein is CASSLTTGPGKAFF.

The chain combines TRBV18 with TRBJ1-5; D remains unclear. Trimming left V 1 base short and J 3 bases short, with 13 bases between. The CDR3 covers 16 residues. The V gene's germline CDR1 is KGHSH and CDR2 LQKENI. The CDR3 bases are TGTGCCAGCTCACCACAGCCTCGCGCCGACAATCAGCCCCAGCATTTT. Its protein is CASSPQPRADNQPQHF.

The J gene is TRBJ1-1, the V gene TRBV19; 7 nucleotides agree with TRBD1. This CDR3 spans 12 amino acids. Germline V CDR1 and CDR2: LNHDA, SQIVND (reference sequence). V shed 7 bases and J 8 bases; nucleotides not matched to a gene: 7. The CDR3 bases are TGTGCCAGTAAAAAGAGACAGGGAGAAGCTTTCTTT. Its translation is CASKKRQGEAFF.

The chain links TRBV6-1 to TRBJ1-1; 8 bases match TRBD1. The CDR3 is 16 amino acids. Looked up from germline, CDR1 is MNHNS and CDR2 is SASEGT. V shed 0 bases, J shed 2 bases, and the junction held 5 bases outside the gene matches. CDR3 nucleotide sequence: TGTGCCAGCAGTGAAGCAGCAGGACAGGGAAACACTGAAGCTTTCTTT. Amino acid sequence: CASSEAAGQGNTEAFF.

The chain has TRBV2 and TRBJ2-5; D is uncertain. The V gene lost 2 bases and the J gene lost 4 bases, with 14 bases spanning the gap. The germline CDR1 and CDR2 sequences are SNHLY and FYNNEI. The CDR3 totals 15 residues. This CDR3 is CASSEMGWRLETQYF. CDR3 nucleotide sequence: TGTGCCAGCAGTGAAATGGGGTGGCGTTTAGAGACCCAGTACTTC.